This TCR beta chain was retrieved from a study of chemoradiotherapy in HPV16-positive cancers. Across the study: Candidate HPV-specific clones and shared TCR motifs came from two HPV16-positive patients.

Study results and caveats: Better recurrence-free survival went with HPV-responsive T-cell expansion in HPV16-positive patients.

The CDR3 has 15 amino acids. Germline values: CDR1 MNHEY, CDR2 SMNVEV (reference sequence). V gave up 5 bases and J gave up 2 bases, with 13 bases separating them. As to this clone: Its antigen is not identified.

Using immunoSEQ multiplex PCR, the repertoire was profiled, and TCRdb retains in-frame clones only, with some absent. The sample consists of tens of thousands of clones, approximately 90% of them appearing once. The sequence was obtained from a human donor with HPV-associated anogenital cancer. The starting material was blood, obtained from a patient who underwent chemoradiotherapy. This chain links TRBV27 with TRBJ1-3; tentative D call: TRBD1 (5 bases). CDR3 residues: CASSAQGSPGNTIYF. The CDR3, as DNA: TGTGCCAGCAGTGCTCAGGGTTCCCCTGGAAACACCATATATTTT.